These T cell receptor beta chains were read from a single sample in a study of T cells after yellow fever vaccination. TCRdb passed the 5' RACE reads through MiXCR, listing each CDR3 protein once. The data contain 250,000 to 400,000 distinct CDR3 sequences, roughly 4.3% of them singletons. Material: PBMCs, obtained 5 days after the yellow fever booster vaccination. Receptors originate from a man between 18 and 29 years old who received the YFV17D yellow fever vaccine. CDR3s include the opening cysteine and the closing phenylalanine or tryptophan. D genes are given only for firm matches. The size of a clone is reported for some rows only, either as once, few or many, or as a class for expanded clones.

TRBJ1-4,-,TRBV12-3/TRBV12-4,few,TGTGCCAGCAGTTTATATTTACAGGGTGAAGAAAAACTGTTTTTT,CASSLYLQGEEKLFF
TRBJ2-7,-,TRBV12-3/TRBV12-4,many,TGTGCCAGCAGTTACGGGGGTCACGAGCAGTACTTC,CASSYGGHEQYF
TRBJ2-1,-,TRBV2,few,TGTGCCAGCGCCTGGGTGGATGAGCAGTTCTTC,CASAWVDEQFF
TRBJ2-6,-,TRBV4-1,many,TGCGCCAGCAGCCAAGAGGGTAGCACAGCTGGGGCCAACGTCCTGACTTTC,CASSQEGSTAGANVLTF
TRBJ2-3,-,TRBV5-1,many,TGCGCCAGCAGCTTCTCCCAGCGCACCACAGATACGCAGTATTTT,CASSFSQRTTDTQYF
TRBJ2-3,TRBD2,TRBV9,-,TGTGCCAGCAGCGTAGCTCTTCCAGGTAGCGGGGGCACAGATACGCAGTATTTT,CASSVALPGSGGTDTQYF
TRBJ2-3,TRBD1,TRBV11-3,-,TGTGCCAGCAGCCACAAAGGGGACAGCCGCACAGATACGCAGTATTTT,CASSHKGDSRTDTQYF
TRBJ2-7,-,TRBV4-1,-,TGCGCCAGCAGCCAAGATCGGGGGCCGGAGAACGAGCAGTACTTC,CASSQDRGPENEQYF
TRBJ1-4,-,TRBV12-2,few,TGTCCGCCCGGTCATCGTGATGAAAAACTGTTTTTT,CPPGHRDEKLFF
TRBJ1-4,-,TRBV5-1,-,TGCGCCAGCAGCTTGGAACAAGTAGGTGAAAAACTGTTTTTT,CASSLEQVGEKLFF
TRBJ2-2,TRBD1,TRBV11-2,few,TGTGCCAGCAGCGTAAGGACAGGGTTCACCGGGGAGCTGTTTTTT,CASSVRTGFTGELFF
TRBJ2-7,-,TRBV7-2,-,TGTGCCAGCAGCCGAGCTTTCTCCCGGGACACCTACGAGCAGTACTTC,CASSRAFSRDTYEQYF
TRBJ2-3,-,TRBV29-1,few,TGCAGCGTTACGGGGTCCCTCGGCACAGATACGCAGTATTTT,CSVTGSLGTDTQYF
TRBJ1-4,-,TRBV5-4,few,TGTGCCAGCAGCTTGTCGCACCCGCGAAATGAAAAACTGTTTTTT,CASSLSHPRNEKLFF
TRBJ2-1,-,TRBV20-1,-,TGCAGTGCTAGAGATCTCGGCGGGGAGACTTACAATGAGCAGTTCTTC,CSARDLGGETYNEQFF
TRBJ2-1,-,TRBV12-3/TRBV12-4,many,TGTGCCAGCAGTCCCCTTGTCTCCCCCTCCTACAATGAGCAGTTCTTC,CASSPLVSPSYNEQFF
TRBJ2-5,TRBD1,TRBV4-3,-,TGCGCCAGCAGCCAAGACGTAGGGGGCCGGGAGACCCAGTACTTC,CASSQDVGGRETQYF
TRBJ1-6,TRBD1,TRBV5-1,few,TGCGCCAGCAGCATGACAGGGTTTGATAATTCACCCCTCCACTTT,CASSMTGFDNSPLHF
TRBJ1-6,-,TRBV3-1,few,TGTGCCAGCAGCGGGACGGATTGGGGGTCACCCCTCCACTTT,CASSGTDWGSPLHF
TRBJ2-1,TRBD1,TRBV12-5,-,TGTGCTAGTGGTTTTGACAGGGTTGGAAATGAGCAGTTCTTC,CASGFDRVGNEQFF
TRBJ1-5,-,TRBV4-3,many,TGCGCCAGCAGCCAATTTTCAGATCAGCCCCAGCATTTT,CASSQFSDQPQHF
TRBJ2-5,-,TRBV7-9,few,TGTGCCAGCAGCCCTACCCTGACAGTCGAGACCCAGTACTTC,CASSPTLTVETQYF
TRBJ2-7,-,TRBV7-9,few,TGTGCCAGCAGCTTTTCCGAGGGGATACACGAGCAGTACTTC,CASSFSEGIHEQYF
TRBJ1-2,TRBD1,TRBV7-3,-,TGTGCCAGCAGCCCACAGGGGGGTTCGGGTGGCTACACCTTC,CASSPQGGSGGYTF
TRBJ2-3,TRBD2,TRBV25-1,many,TGTGCCAGCAGTGAGGGACTAGCGGGAGCGAAACTAATCCCTACTAGCACAGATACGCAGTATTTT,CASSEGLAGAKLIPTSTDTQYF
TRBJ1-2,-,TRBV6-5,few,TGTGCCAGCAGTTACGGACAGCTATCCTATGGCTACACCTTC,CASSYGQLSYGYTF
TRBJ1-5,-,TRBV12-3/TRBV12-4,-,TGTGCCAGCAAGCCGGGAGTATGGAATCAGCCCCAGCATTTT,CASKPGVWNQPQHF
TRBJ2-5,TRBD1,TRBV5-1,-,TGCGCCAGCAGCGCAGGGACAGGCCAAGAGACCCAGTACTTC,CASSAGTGQETQYF
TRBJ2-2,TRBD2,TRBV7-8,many,TGTGCCAGCAGCCCGTTTGGGGGGGGGAGGACCGGGGAGCTGTTTTTT,CASSPFGGGRTGELFF
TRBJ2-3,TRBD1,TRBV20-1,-,TGCAGTGCTAGGTGGCCAGGGGGAACAGATACGCAGTATTTT,CSARWPGGTDTQYF
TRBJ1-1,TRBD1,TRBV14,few,TGTGCCAGCAGCCAAGAACAGGGGCTTGAAGCTTTCTTT,CASSQEQGLEAFF
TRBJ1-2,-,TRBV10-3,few,TGTGCCATCAGTGGGCAGGGAGATAGGGGCTACACCTTC,CAISGQGDRGYTF
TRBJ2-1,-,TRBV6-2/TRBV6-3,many,TGTGCCAGCAGCACCTCATTACGTGGTGAGCAGTTCTTC,CASSTSLRGEQFF
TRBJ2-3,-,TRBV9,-,TGTGCCAGCAGCGGATCGACTAGGGCTCTACCTAGCACAGATACGCAGTATTTT,CASSGSTRALPSTDTQYF
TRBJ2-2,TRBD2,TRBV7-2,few,TGTGCCAGCAGCTTACTACTAGCGGGGATTAACACCGGGGAGCTGTTTTTT,CASSLLLAGINTGELFF
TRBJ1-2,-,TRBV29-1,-,TGCAGCGCAACAGGGATGACTAACTATGGCTACACCTTC,CSATGMTNYGYTF
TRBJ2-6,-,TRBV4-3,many,TGCGCCAGCAGCCAACAGCAGGAGGGGGGCTCTGGGGCCAACGTCCTGACTTTC,CASSQQQEGGSGANVLTF
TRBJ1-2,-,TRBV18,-,TGTGCCACCTCACCAGCATATGGGGAGTATGGCTACACCTTC,CATSPAYGEYGYTF
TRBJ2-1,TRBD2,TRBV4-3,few,TGCGCCAGCAGCCAGGGGACTAGCGGGGGATATGAGCAGTTCTTC,CASSQGTSGGYEQFF
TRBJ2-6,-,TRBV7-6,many,TGTGCCAGCAGCTTAGCAGGCGGGATTACATCTGGGGCCAACGTCCTGACTTTC,CASSLAGGITSGANVLTF
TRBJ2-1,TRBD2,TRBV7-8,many,TGTGCCAGCAGGACTAGCGGGAACAATGAGCAGTTCTTC,CASRTSGNNEQFF
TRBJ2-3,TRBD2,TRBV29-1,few,TGCAGCGTTGTCCCCGGGCTAGCGGGGGCAGATACGCAGTATTTT,CSVVPGLAGADTQYF
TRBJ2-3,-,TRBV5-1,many,TGCGCCACCCGAGGCTCCACAGATACGCAGTATTTT,CATRGSTDTQYF
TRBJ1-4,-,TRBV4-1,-,TGCGCCAGCAGCCAAGATCGAAGAGTGTCTAATGAAAAACTGTTTTTT,CASSQDRRVSNEKLFF
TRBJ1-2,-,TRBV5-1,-,TGCGCCAGCAGCTTGCCCGACAGGAACTATGGCTACACCTTC,CASSLPDRNYGYTF
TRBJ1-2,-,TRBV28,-,TGTGCCAGCAGCGCCTCGGAGGGCTGGGGCTATGGCTACACCTTC,CASSASEGWGYGYTF
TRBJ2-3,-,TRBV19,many,TGTGCCAGTAGCCCTCAGGCCCTCACAGATACGCAGTATTTT,CASSPQALTDTQYF
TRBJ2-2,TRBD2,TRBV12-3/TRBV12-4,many,TGTGCCAGCAGGACGAACCGGGGGGGCCGTGGCACCGGGGAGCTGTTTTTT,CASRTNRGGRGTGELFF
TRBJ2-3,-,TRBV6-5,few,TGTGCCAGCAGTTACCTGAATGCGGGTTCAGATACGCAGTATTTT,CASSYLNAGSDTQYF
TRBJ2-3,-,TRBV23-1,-,TGCGCCAGCAGTCAACCCAAGAAGGTGGATACGCAGTATTTT,CASSQPKKVDTQYF
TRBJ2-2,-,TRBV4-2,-,TGTGCCAGCAGCCACGACATGACTAGTGGTATAACCGGGGAGCTGTTTTTT,CASSHDMTSGITGELFF